The sequence of this TCR beta chain was determined in a study of early T cells in non-severe SARS-CoV-2 infection. Overall study context: It was bulk RNA from unsorted whole blood that was sequenced, and the chains were unpaired.

The CDR3 loop spans 13 amino acids. CDR1 and CDR2 from the germline V gene are SGHRS and YFSETQ. Trimming removed 0 bases at V and 4 bases at J, with 2 bases between. This clonotype was counted ten times or more. Its antigen is currently unknown. Each single cDNA molecule received a unique molecular identifier. One entry per CDR3 protein results from TCRdb running MiXCR on the 5' RACE reads. The table lists around 55,000 distinct CDR3 sequences, roughly an eighth of them singletons, with 3.5% to 4.5% in the top ten. Study outcomes and limitations: The VDJdb matching leaned toward anti-spike CD8 responses and overlooked private and CD4 specificities.

The rearrangement joins TRBV5-1 to TRBJ2-6; D remains ambiguous. This receptor was obtained from an adult who was a healthcare worker with PCR-confirmed SARS-CoV-2 infection or an uninfected control (not recorded which). Sequences were obtained from whole blood. CDR3 coding DNA: TGCGCCAGCAGCTTGGAGGGGGCCAACGTCCTGACTTTC. Protein: CASSLEGANVLTF.